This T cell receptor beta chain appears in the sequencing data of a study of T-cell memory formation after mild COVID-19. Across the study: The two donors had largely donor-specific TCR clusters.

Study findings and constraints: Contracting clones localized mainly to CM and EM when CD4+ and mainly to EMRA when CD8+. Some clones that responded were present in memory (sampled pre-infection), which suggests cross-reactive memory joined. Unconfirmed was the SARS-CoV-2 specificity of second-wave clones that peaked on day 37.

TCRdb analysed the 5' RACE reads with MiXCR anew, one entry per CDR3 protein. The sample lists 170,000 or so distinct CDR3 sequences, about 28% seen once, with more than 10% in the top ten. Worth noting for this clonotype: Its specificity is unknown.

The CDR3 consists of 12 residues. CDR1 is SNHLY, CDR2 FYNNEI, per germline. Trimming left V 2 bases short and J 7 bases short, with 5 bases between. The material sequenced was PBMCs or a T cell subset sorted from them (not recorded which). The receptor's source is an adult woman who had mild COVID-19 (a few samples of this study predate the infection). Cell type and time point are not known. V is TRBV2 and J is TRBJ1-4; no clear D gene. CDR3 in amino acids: CASSESGEKLFF. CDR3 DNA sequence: TGTGCCAGCAGTGAATCCGGTGAAAAACTGTTTTTT. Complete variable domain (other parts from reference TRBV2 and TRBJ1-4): EPEVTQTPSHQVTQMGQEVILRCVPISNHLYFYWYRQILGQKVEFLVSFYNNEISEKSEIFDDQFSVERPDGSNFTLKIRSTKLEDSAMYFCASSESGEKLFFGSGTQLSVL.